The rows below give T cell receptor beta chains drawn from one sample of a study of blood T cell repertoires in COVID-19. Only in-frame clones appear in the TCRdb table, and some are missing; sequencing was by immunoSEQ multiplex PCR. Among roughly 100,000 clones listed, about 90% were seen once. Sequencing used peripheral blood. The receptors derive from a human donor with active COVID-19. The donor label of this sample is uncertain. The CDR3 runs from the conserved cysteine through the conserved F or W. D genes are given only for firm matches. For some rows the clone size is stated as once, few or many, or as a class when expanded; others skip it.

CDR3nt	CDR3aa	j_gene	v_gene	abundance	d_gene
TGTGCCAGCAGCGCCCTCGGACAGTCCTCCCCCTACGAGCAGTACTTC	CASSALGQSSPYEQYF	TRBJ2-7	TRBV9	-	-
TGTGCCAGCACCCTCCGGACAGGGCATTTGGACGAGCAGTACTTC	CASTLRTGHLDEQYF	TRBJ2-7	TRBV6-5	-	TRBD1
TGTGCCAGCAGCTTAATTTTGGGGACAGGGTTGAACGAGCAGTACTTC	CASSLILGTGLNEQYF	TRBJ2-7	TRBV11-2	-	TRBD1
TGCAGCGTCCCAGGTGTCCGGGGGTATGGCTACACCTTC	CSVPGVRGYGYTF	TRBJ1-2	TRBV29-1	-	-
TGTGCCAGCAGTCCGGGACAGAGCTACGAGCAGTACTTC	CASSPGQSYEQYF	TRBJ2-7	TRBV6-6	-	TRBD1
TGTGCCAGCAGTTACTCGAGGGACAGGGCGTTGACTGAAGCTTTCTTT	CASSYSRDRALTEAFF	TRBJ1-1	TRBV6-5	-	TRBD1
TGTGCCACCAGCAGAGGACGGGACAGGGGTGGCTACACCTTC	CATSRGRDRGGYTF	TRBJ1-2	TRBV15	-	TRBD1
TGTGCCAGCAGCCAAGAGGACAGGCTCTACTCTGGAAACACCATATATTTT	CASSQEDRLYSGNTIYF	TRBJ1-3	TRBV4-2	-	TRBD1
TGCGCCAGCAGCTTGGGGCTCAATCCGAACACCGGGGAGCTGTTTTTT	CASSLGLNPNTGELFF	TRBJ2-2	TRBV5-1	-	-
TGTGCCAGCAGCCCACCGATGGTAGGGGACATTCAGTACTTC	CASSPPMVGDIQYF	TRBJ2-4	TRBV7-9	-	-
TGTGCCAGCAGCCCCCAGGGGGCTGGCAATCAGCCCCAGCATTTT	CASSPQGAGNQPQHF	TRBJ1-5	TRBV7-9	-	TRBD1
TGCGCCAGCAGCCCTCCGGGACAGGGATACGAGCAGTACTTC	CASSPPGQGYEQYF	TRBJ2-7	TRBV5-1	-	TRBD1
TGCGCCAGCAGCGCCAATATAGCGGGGGGGCGCAATGAGCAGTTCTTC	CASSANIAGGRNEQFF	TRBJ2-1	TRBV10-1	few	TRBD2
TGTGCCAGCAGTTCGCCTCAGGGGAACCCTGAAGCTTTCTTT	CASSSPQGNPEAFF	TRBJ1-1	TRBV6-6	-	-
TGTGCCAGCAGCTCTGGCCCCAACAATGAGCAGTTCTTC	CASSSGPNNEQFF	TRBJ2-1	TRBV7-3	once	-
TGTGCCAGTAGGACAGGGAATAGCAATCAGCCCCAGCATTTT	CASRTGNSNQPQHF	TRBJ1-5	TRBV19	-	TRBD1
TGTGCCAGCAGCTTCCCTCCGGGACACACCCCATGGGGCACTGAAGCTTTCTTT	CASSFPPGHTPWGTEAFF	TRBJ1-1	TRBV7-8	-	-